This T cell receptor (beta chain) originates from a study of blood T cell repertoires in COVID-19. The wider study: There were acute and convalescent COVID-19 samples, and they came from the United States, Italy and Spain. The analysed material was cDNA or gDNA that came from T cells, B-cell-depleted T cells, or PBMCs.

The germline V gene has CDR1 SGHRS and CDR2 YFSETQ. J lost 4 bases, V lost 2 bases, and 6 bases had no gene match. This CDR3 comprises 15 residues. Original methodology: Amplification of reference gene primers was used by the study to estimate nucleated cell counts. Sequenced by immunoSEQ multiplex PCR; TCRdb stores in-frame clones only, minus some. D and trimming come from the DNA, and the V and J calls and clone size come from that table. Here the sample spans about 120,000 clones, about 80% being singletons. This clonotype was sampled from an older man with active or convalescent COVID-19. The chain recombines TRBV5-1 with TRBJ2-3; 8 bases are shared with TRBD2. Specimen: peripheral blood. CDR3 loop: CASSFGVAGSDTQYF. The CDR3 region has the DNA TGCGCCAGCAGCTTTGGAGTAGCGGGATCAGATACGCAGTATTTT.